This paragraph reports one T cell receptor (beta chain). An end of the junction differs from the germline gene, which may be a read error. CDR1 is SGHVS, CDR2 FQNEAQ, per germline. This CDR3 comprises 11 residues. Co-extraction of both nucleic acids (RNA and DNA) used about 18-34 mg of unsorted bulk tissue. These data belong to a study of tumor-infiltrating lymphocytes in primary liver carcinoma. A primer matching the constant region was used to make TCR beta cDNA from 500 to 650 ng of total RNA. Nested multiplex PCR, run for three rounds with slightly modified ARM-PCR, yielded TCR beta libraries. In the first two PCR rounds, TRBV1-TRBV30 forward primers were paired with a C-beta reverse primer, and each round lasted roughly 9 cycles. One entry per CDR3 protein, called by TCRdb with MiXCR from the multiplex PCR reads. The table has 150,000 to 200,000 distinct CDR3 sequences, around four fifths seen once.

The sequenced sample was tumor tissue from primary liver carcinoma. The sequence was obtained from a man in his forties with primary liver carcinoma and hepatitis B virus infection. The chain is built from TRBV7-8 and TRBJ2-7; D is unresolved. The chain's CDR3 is CVSSLSYELYF. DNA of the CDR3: TGTGTTAGCAGCTTATCCTACGAGCTGTACTTC.